Each of the 10 T cell receptor beta chains below was sequenced from the same sample in a study of CD8 T cells in Susac syndrome (dated by TCRdb to between 2018 and 2021). The library was generated by the immunoSEQ multiplex PCR assay. RNA was extracted with the RNeasy kit and roughly 0.45 to 1 ug was reverse transcribed using random hexamers. In-frame beta chains were kept once TCRdb had trimmed the public reads at Q25 with fastp and called clones with MiXCR. Records with the same CDR3 protein are collapsed into one entry carrying the most frequent genes and DNA. The sample table shows roughly 190,000 distinct CDR3 sequences, and just under 95% are seen once. Less than 0.2% of the sample belongs to the ten largest clones. Specimen: CD8+ T cells from PBMCs. The source of these receptors is a human donor with Susac syndrome.

The V and J genes are TRBV28 and TRBJ2-7; 8 bases agree with TRBD1. The germline gives CDR1 MDHEN, CDR2 SYDVKM. Trimming at V came to 3 bases and at J to 5 bases, leaving 3 bases not matched to a gene. The CDR3 is 13 amino acids. The CDR3 nucleotides are TGTGCCAGCAGTTTCGACAGGGGAGACGAGCAGTACTTC. Translating gives CASSFDRGDEQYF.

The chain combines TRBV20-1 with TRBJ2-2; 9 bases match TRBD2. Germline trimming cut 0 bases from V and 4 bases from J; bases unmatched to any gene: 3. This CDR3 spans 15 amino acids. Germline V gene lookup returns CDR1 DFQATT and CDR2 SNEGSKA (reference sequence). CDR3 nucleotides: TGCAGTGCTAGAGATGAACTAGCGGGCACCGGGGAGCTGTTTTTT. Protein sequence: CSARDELAGTGELFF.

The chain links TRBV4-2 to TRBJ2-1; 13 bases map to TRBD2. Per the germline V gene, CDR1 is LGHNA and CDR2 is YNFKEQ. The ends lost 0 bases at V and 0 bases at J; junction bases unmatched: 5. The CDR3 is 19 amino acids. The CDR3 loop is CASSQEGLAGFSSYNEQFF. The CDR3 DNA is TGTGCCAGCAGCCAAGAGGGACTAGCGGGGTTCTCCTCCTACAATGAGCAGTTCTTC.

The gene calls are TRBV9 and TRBJ1-1; D not certain. Trimming cost V 1 base and J 0 bases, with 10 bases left between them. This CDR3 region has 15 residues. The germline V gene has CDR1 SGDLS and CDR2 YYNGEE. This CDR3 reads CASSVLSDMNTEAFF. The DNA of the CDR3 is TGTGCCAGCAGCGTATTGTCTGACATGAACACTGAAGCTTTCTTT.

The DNA of the CDR3 is TGCAGTGCTAGAAGGGCACCCAAAAACATTCAGTACTTC. It specifies CSARRAPKNIQYF. The chain carries TRBV20-1 and TRBJ2-4; no clear D gene. Deletions cut 2 bases from V and 2 bases from J, with 7 bases between. Germline V gene sequence: CDR1 DFQATT, CDR2 SNEGSKA (reference sequence). This CDR3 spans 13 amino acids.

This clonotype is a singleton in its sample. The chain recombines TRBV2 with TRBJ2-3; 12 positions agree with TRBD2. CDR1 SNHLY and CDR2 FYNNEI come from the germline V gene. The CDR3 consists of 14 residues. With 9 bases clipped from V and 6 bases from J, the junction kept 7 bases outside the gene matches. The CDR3: CASPGLAGRDTQYF. The CDR3 nucleotides are TGTGCCAGTCCCGGACTAGCGGGAAGGGATACGCAGTATTTT.

In DNA form, the CDR3 reads TGTGCCAGCAGCTCGGAGGGCCTCTACGAGACCCAGTACTTC. As protein: CASSSEGLYETQYF. V gene TRBV13 combines with J gene TRBJ2-5, with D possibly matching TRBD2 (6 bases). Trimming took off 4 bases at V and 5 bases at J, with 14 bases between the two ends. The CDR3 length is 14 residues. CDR1 and CDR2 from the germline V gene are PRHDT and FYEKMQ (reference sequence).

The V and J genes are TRBV18 and TRBJ2-1, with D unclear. The CDR3 loop spans 12 amino acids. CDR1 is KGHSH and CDR2 is LQKENI in the germline V gene. The V gene lost 4 bases and the J gene lost 0 bases, with 1 base spanning the gap. CDR3 DNA sequence: TGTGCCAGCTCACTCTCCTACAATGAGCAGTTCTTC. This encodes CASSLSYNEQFF.

The chain joins TRBV27 to TRBJ1-6; D gene ambiguous. Germline CDR1 and CDR2: MNHEY and SMNVEV (reference sequence). V lost 0 bases, J lost 3 bases, and 3 bases lay in between. The CDR3 extends over 14 amino acids. CDR3 nucleotides: TGTGCCAGCAGTTTATCAATCTATAATTCACCCCTCCACTTT. It translates to CASSLSIYNSPLHF.

The V call is TRBV6-1, the J call TRBJ2-7, with TRBD1 identical over 8 bases. Looked up from germline, CDR1 is MNHNS and CDR2 is SASEGT. The CDR3 is 15 amino acids. The trim removed 8 bases at V and 1 base at J, leaving 10 bases unmatched. The CDR3 DNA reads TGTGCCAGCCAGAGGGATCAGGGGGCATCCTACGAGCAGTACTTC. Translating it yields CASQRDQGASYEQYF.